These T cell receptor beta chains were read from a single sample in a study of blood T cell repertoires in COVID-19. TCRdb keeps only in-frame clones here, not all; method: immunoSEQ multiplex PCR. The sample yields under 250,000 clones, 80% seen once. What was sequenced was peripheral blood. The source is a woman in her 70s with acute or convalescent COVID-19. The CDR3 runs from the conserved cysteine through the conserved F or W. D genes are given only for firm matches. The size field is filled for only some rows; it gives once, few, many or a size class.

once,TRBV10-3,TRBJ1-4,TRBD1,CAISESKAQGDEKLFF,TGTGCCATCAGTGAGTCGAAGGCTCAGGGGGACGAAAAACTGTTTTTT
few,TRBV6-5,TRBJ2-1,-,CASSYSGGAEYNEQFF,TGTGCCAGCAGTTACTCGGGGGGGGCAGAGTACAATGAGCAGTTCTTC
-,TRBV30,TRBJ1-2,TRBD1,CAWSVIRGLGYTF,TGTGCCTGGAGTGTCATCAGGGGGCTGGGCTACACCTTC
-,TRBV29-1,TRBJ2-7,TRBD1,CSVEEGGRDEQYF,TGCAGCGTTGAGGAAGGGGGCCGGGACGAGCAGTACTTC
-,TRBV11-2,TRBJ2-4,TRBD1,CASSLSDRGGKNIQYF,TGTGCCAGCAGCTTATCCGACAGGGGGGGCAAAAACATTCAGTACTTC
-,TRBV10-3,TRBJ1-4,-,CAISPGRVGEKLFF,TGTGCCATCAGCCCGGGAAGGGTTGGCGAAAAACTGTTTTTT
-,TRBV7-2,TRBJ1-4,TRBD1,CASSLGTGGGEKLFF,TGTGCCAGCAGCCTGGGGACAGGGGGCGGTGAAAAACTGTTTTTT
once,TRBV5-1,TRBJ2-5,TRBD2,CASSTLAGGGETQYF,TGCGCCAGCAGCACACTAGCGGGAGGGGGAGAGACCCAGTACTTC
-,TRBV14,TRBJ2-5,TRBD2,CASSQDWRLADQETQYF,TGTGCCAGCAGCCAAGATTGGCGACTAGCGGATCAAGAGACCCAGTACTTC
-,TRBV28,TRBJ2-1,TRBD2,CASSSGGNNEQFF,TGTGCCAGCAGTTCCGGGGGGAACAATGAGCAGTTCTTC
-,TRBV10-3,TRBJ2-7,TRBD2,CAISELEAGVSEQYF,TGTGCCATCAGTGAGCTTGAAGCGGGAGTGAGCGAGCAGTACTTC
-,TRBV3-1/TRBV3-2,TRBJ1-5,-,CASSQGTAGYQPQHF,TGTGCCAGCAGCCAAGGGACCGCAGGGTATCAGCCCCAGCATTTT
-,TRBV3-1/TRBV3-2,TRBJ2-2,-,CASSPPGFTGELFF,TGTGCCAGCAGCCCGCCAGGTTTTACCGGGGAGCTGTTTTTT
-,TRBV6-2/TRBV6-3,TRBJ2-1,TRBD2,CASSYAGAYNEQFF,TGTGCCAGCAGTTACGCGGGAGCCTACAATGAGCAGTTCTTC
few,TRBV2,TRBJ2-5,-,CASRETGGQETQYF,TGTGCCAGCAGGGAGACAGGAGGACAAGAGACCCAGTACTTC
-,TRBV25-1,TRBJ2-7,-,CASRDMGHEQYF,TGTGCCAGCAGGGACATGGGCCACGAGCAGTACTTC
-,TRBV5-1,TRBJ1-1,-,CASSPGELYNTEAFF,TGCGCCAGCAGCCCTGGAGAGCTTTATAACACTGAAGCTTTCTTT
once,TRBV19,TRBJ1-6,TRBD1,CASRDSQFTLHF,TGTGCCAGCCGGGACAGCCAATTCACCCTCCACTTT
-,TRBV28,TRBJ2-1,TRBD2,CASSLYLAGSNEQFF,TGTGCCAGCAGTTTGTACCTAGCGGGAAGCAATGAGCAGTTCTTC
-,TRBV18,TRBJ2-7,-,CASSPIAGLREQYF,TGTGCCAGCTCACCGATCGCCGGACTTCGGGAGCAGTACTTC
-,TRBV30,TRBJ1-6,-,CAWRQEDSPLHF,TGTGCCTGGAGACAGGAAGACTCACCCCTCCACTTT
-,TRBV3-1/TRBV3-2,TRBJ2-7,TRBD1,CASSQEWGQDSYEQYF,TGTGCCAGCAGCCAAGAATGGGGACAGGATTCCTACGAGCAGTACTTC
-,TRBV24-1,TRBJ2-1,TRBD2,CATSDLGTSGNNEQFF,TGTGCCACCAGTGATTTAGGGACTAGCGGAAACAATGAGCAGTTCTTC
-,TRBV19,TRBJ2-3,-,CASSRDFSTDTQYF,TGTGCCAGTAGTAGGGACTTTTCCACAGATACGCAGTATTTT
-,TRBV7-2,TRBJ2-2,TRBD2,CASSVLLAGGPGELFF,TGTGCCAGCAGCGTCCTACTAGCGGGAGGTCCCGGGGAGCTGTTTTTT
-,TRBV7-9,TRBJ2-3,-,CASSNVAPGVTDTQYF,TGTGCCAGCAGCAACGTAGCTCCGGGAGTCACAGATACGCAGTATTTT
-,TRBV2,TRBJ2-7,TRBD1,CASLWDRQSYEQYF,TGTGCCAGCCTCTGGGACAGGCAGTCTTACGAGCAGTACTTC
-,TRBV6-5,TRBJ1-6,TRBD1,CASSYSRTGGNSPLHF,TGTGCCAGCAGTTACTCGCGGACAGGGGGAAATTCACCCCTCCACTTT
-,TRBV2,TRBJ1-6,-,CASSAIQGGTYNSPLHF,TGTGCCAGCAGTGCTATACAGGGAGGGACCTATAATTCACCCCTCCACTTT
-,TRBV4-1,TRBJ1-2,TRBD1,CASSRVQGARSYGYTF,TGCGCCAGCAGCCGAGTACAGGGGGCGCGTAGCTATGGCTACACCTTC
-,TRBV2,TRBJ1-5,-,CASSAQTAGIWPQHF,TGTGCCAGCAGTGCACAGACCGCAGGAATCTGGCCCCAGCATTTT
-,TRBV27,TRBJ1-5,TRBD1,CASSPLDRVSNQPQHF,TGTGCCAGCAGCCCCCTGGACAGGGTTAGCAATCAGCCCCAGCATTTT
-,TRBV5-6,TRBJ1-2,-,CASSSGVEGYTF,TGTGCCAGCAGCTCAGGGGTCGAAGGCTACACCTTC
-,TRBV28,TRBJ1-5,-,CASSWRNQPQHF,TGTGCCAGCAGCTGGAGGAATCAGCCCCAGCATTTT
-,TRBV7-9,TRBJ2-6,-,CASSPEGAGANVLTF,TGTGCCAGCAGTCCGGAAGGGGCCGGGGCCAACGTCCTGACTTTC
many,TRBV5-1,TRBJ1-1,-,CASRRRAGDTEAFF,TGCGCCAGCAGGAGGAGGGCCGGGGACACTGAAGCTTTCTTT
-,TRBV5-5,TRBJ1-4,-,CASSLGLKGATNEKLFF,TGTGCCAGCAGCTTGGGATTAAAGGGAGCAACTAATGAAAAACTGTTTTTT
-,TRBV5-1,TRBJ2-3,-,CASSLAGVSTDTQYF,TGCGCCAGCAGCTTGGCGGGGGTGAGCACAGATACGCAGTATTTT
-,TRBV3-1/TRBV3-2,TRBJ1-1,TRBD1,CASSRYPLQGVMNTEAFF,TGTGCCAGCAGCCGATACCCCCTTCAGGGGGTCATGAACACTGAAGCTTTCTTT
-,TRBV14,TRBJ2-7,-,CASSQVRAGEQYF,TGTGCCAGCAGCCAGGTTAGGGCGGGCGAGCAGTACTTC